This is a list of T cell receptor beta chains from one sample in a study of beta chain features in type 1 diabetes. Data came from immunoSEQ multiplex PCR; TCRdb stores just in-frame clones and leaves some out. The sample shows some 330,000 clones, over 10% of them seen only once. Sequencing was performed on naive CD4+ T cells from blood. The receptors shown here come from a woman aged 18-29 years with type 1 diabetes. Each CDR3 is given without its conserved first and last residue. The listing skips clone size in some rows; elsewhere it reads once, few, many or a size class.

v_call	clone_size	j_call	cdr3_aa
TRBV15	few	TRBJ2-5	ATSRDLGLAGKETQY
TRBV9	few	TRBJ2-1	ASSAAGEDYNEQF
TRBV7-3	.	TRBJ2-3	ASSLTLAGGIGTQY
TRBV29-1	.	TRBJ1-1	SVVGGGAF
TRBV6-5	.	TRBJ2-1	ASSQAGHNEQF
TRBV28	.	TRBJ2-1	ASSRAGGTYNEQF
TRBV5-1	few	TRBJ2-5	ASSLFSGETQY
TRBV9	few	TRBJ2-7	ASSQEPRADEQY
TRBV7-2	.	TRBJ2-3	ASSPHLAGLAGETGY
TRBV28	few	TRBJ2-5	ASQEGSGSAGTQY
TRBV7-3	few	TRBJ2-3	ASSLVAPTDTQY
TRBV19	few	TRBJ1-5	ASSPPGLPVQPQH